This T cell receptor beta chain was sequenced during a study of blood T cell repertoires in COVID-19 (dated by TCRdb to about 2020). With respect to the entire study: Samples from collaborators originated in the United States, Italy and Spain and spanned both the acute and convalescent phases of COVID-19. Samples were obtained from the ongoing ImmuneRACE study (first 160 participants) and from some 1,300 subjects provided by 6 global collaborators. Deeply sampled blood TCRbeta repertoires from subjects exposed to, actively infected with, or recovered from COVID-19 were included in the dataset. Where available, HLA class I and class II types were obtained from metadata supplied by the sample provider rather than from assay-based typing. The prospective study material was composed of cDNA or gDNA derived from T cells, B-cell-depleted T cells, or PBMCs. The sample metadata nearly always contained a de-identified subject ID, COVID-19 status, age in years and sex. A freely available public database, intended as a resource for researchers studying the immune response to SARS-CoV-2, is where the repertoires were released. Study-level results and caveats: Clinical and demographic metadata were provided uncurated, with the amount varying by source and participant.

Per the germline V gene (reference sequence), GTSNPN is the CDR1 and SVGIG is the CDR2. V is reduced by 2 bases and J by 3 bases, leaving a spacing of 10 bases between them. The CDR3 measures 13 amino acids from cysteine to phenylalanine. The DNA shown is the 39-base CDR3, in frame from base 1. This clone was found a few times. Its antigen has not been determined. Base quality data are lacking; no much larger clone is found one base away. TCRbeta CDR3 regions were amplified from genomic DNA using the immunoSEQ Assay, a bias-controlled multiplex PCR. The authors' analysis ran thus. The number of nucleated cells in each sample was estimated from the amplification of reference gene primers within the assay. Sequence reads were collapsed and filtered to measure the absolute abundance of every unique TCRbeta CDR3 rearrangement. Productive Simpson clonality was computed per sample as the square root of Simpson's diversity index over productive rearrangements. TCRdb provides this immuneACCESS table in a form limited to in-frame rearrangements. Some clones are lacking; in checked studies, under half of them reflect an unresolved V gene, and why the rest are absent is not known. V and J calls and clone size are copied from that table; D and trimming were computed from the DNA. Present in this sample are about 64,000 clones, 86% of which were seen just once. The ten largest account for about 1.1% of the sample.

Each collaborating institution followed its own protocols to collect whole blood in K2EDTA tubes. For TCRbeta analysis, collaborators shipped samples as frozen whole blood, isolated PBMCs, or DNA extracted from either of those sample types. Sequencing used peripheral blood. This sequence originates from a middle-aged man with acute or convalescent COVID-19. The receptor chain draws on TRBV30 and TRBJ1-1; the D gene is not confidently resolved. The CDR3 region reads CAWSTVSYTEAFF. At the DNA level, the sequence is TGTGCCTGGAGTACAGTAAGTTACACTGAAGCTTTCTTT.